A selection of T cell receptor beta chains follows, all from one sample in a study of esophageal squamous cell carcinoma under preoperative chemotherapy. TCRdb redid the calling of the PCR reads with MiXCR, one entry per CDR3 protein. The table shows about 16,000 distinct CDR3 sequences, with roughly half occurring only once. Collection of the sample occurred from a patient given preoperative chemotherapy. Receptors were obtained from a human donor with esophageal squamous cell carcinoma. The donor label of this sample is uncertain. The CDR3 runs from the conserved cysteine through the conserved F or W. The D gene is left open where the match is weak. Clone size appears in some rows only: once, few, many, or a class for an expanded clone.

-,few,TRBV20-1,TRBJ2-1,TGCAGTGCTAGAGATGACAAAACAATGACAGGAGTTGACAATGAGCAGTTCTTC,CSARDDKTMTGVDNEQFF
-,few,TRBV7-9,TRBJ2-5,TGTGCCAGCAGCCACTATACAGGCCAGGGAGAGACCCAGTACTTC,CASSHYTGQGETQYF
TRBD2,-,TRBV10-2,TRBJ2-3,TGCGCCAGCAGCAGACTAGCGGGGACGTCCGCCACAGATACGCAGTATTTT,CASSRLAGTSATDTQYF
-,-,TRBV7-2,TRBJ2-1,TGTGCCAGCAGCTTAGTTTTCAATGAGCAGTTCTTC,CASSLVFNEQFF
TRBD2,few,TRBV7-3,TRBJ2-1,TGTGCCAGCAGCCCGGGACTAGCGAGGGACAATGAGCAGTTCTTC,CASSPGLARDNEQFF
-,-,TRBV6-1,TRBJ2-4,TGTGCCAGGCTTGAAAACTCTGCCAAAAACACTCAGTACTTC,CARLENSAKNTQYF
TRBD2,-,TRBV19,TRBJ2-2,TGTGCCAGTAACACCCCGGGTAGCGGGACCGGGGAGCTGTTTTTT,CASNTPGSGTGELFF
-,-,TRBV6-5,TRBJ2-3,TGTGTCCGCAGTCACCAGGCTGTGAGCACAGATACGCAGTATTTT,CVRSHQAVSTDTQYF
TRBD2,once,TRBV7-9,TRBJ2-5,TGTGCCAGCAGCTTACGGACTAGCGGGAGAGAGACCCAGTACTTC,CASSLRTSGRETQYF
TRBD2,-,TRBV7-6,TRBJ2-3,TGTGCGGGCAGCGGGGGAAGTGGGCAGGGTACGCAGTATTTC,CAGSGGSGQGTQYF
TRBD2,-,TRBV7-2,TRBJ2-1,TGTGCCAGCAGCTTAAGAGGGCGGGGGGGCCAGAATGAGCAGTTCTTC,CASSLRGRGGQNEQFF
-,-,TRBV7-2,TRBJ2-4,TGTGCCACGAGGCAGGACGGCAGAGACCAAAACACCCAGTACTTC,CATRQDGRDQNTQYF
-,medium-sized,TRBV7-9,TRBJ2-3,TGTGCCAGCAGCTTTAAAATGTATGGTGGAGGGGGCCGGGATACGCAGTATTTT,CASSFKMYGGGGRDTQYF
TRBD2,few,TRBV7-2,TRBJ2-7,TGTGCCAGCAGCTTTAGGACTAGCGGGTACGAGCAGTACTTC,CASSFRTSGYEQYF
TRBD1,-,TRBV6-5,TRBJ1-6,TGTGCCAGCAGTTACGGGGCGGCAGGGGGTAGTTCACCCCTCCACTTT,CASSYGAAGGSSPLHF
-,once,TRBV7-8,TRBJ2-3,TGTGCCGGGGGCCGAGGGGCAGGGGAGAGAGATACGCAGTATTTC,CAGGRGAGERDTQYF
TRBD1,medium-sized,TRBV6-1,TRBJ2-1,TGTGCCAGCCTCCGGGACAGGGGGGTCAATGAGCAGTTCTTC,CASLRDRGVNEQFF
-,-,TRBV6-5,TRBJ2-3,TGTGCCAGCAGTGTATCGAGCGGGTCTAGCACAGATACGCAGTATTTT,CASSVSSGSSTDTQYF
TRBD1,few,TRBV11-3,TRBJ2-5,TGTGCCAGCAGTTCCCGGACAGGAGGTTTGGAGACCCAGTACTTC,CASSSRTGGLETQYF
-,-,TRBV12-3/TRBV12-4,TRBJ2-3,TGTGCCAGCCGCCTCGGTACGCAGTCTTTT,CASRLGTQSF
-,-,TRBV7-2,TRBJ2-7,TGTGCCAGCAGCTTAGGCTCCTACGAGCAGTACTTC,CASSLGSYEQYF
-,many,TRBV12-3/TRBV12-4,TRBJ2-1,TGTGCCAGCAGTTTGAGTGGACTCTACAATGAGCAGTTCTTC,CASSLSGLYNEQFF
TRBD1,few,TRBV7-8,TRBJ2-7,TGTGCCAGCAGACAGCCCCTTGGACAGGGAGGACTCGAGCAGTACTTC,CASRQPLGQGGLEQYF
TRBD1,-,TRBV12-3/TRBV12-4,TRBJ2-7,TGTGCCAGCAGGCAGACAGGGGGAGACTCCTACGAGCAGTACTTC,CASRQTGGDSYEQYF
TRBD1,-,TRBV24-1,TRBJ2-1,TGTGCCACCAGTGAAACAGGGGGCAATGAGCAGTTCTTC,CATSETGGNEQFF
TRBD1,many,TRBV6-1,TRBJ2-1,TGTGCCAGCAGTGAAGCGGCAGGGGGCTCCTACAATGAGCAGTTCTTC,CASSEAAGGSYNEQFF
-,-,TRBV7-2,TRBJ2-4,TGTGCCAGGGGCCTGGAGGTAATAGCCAAAAACATCCAGTACTTC,CARGLEVIAKNIQYF
TRBD2,many,TRBV7-2,TRBJ2-1,TGTGCCAGCGGACGAAGGCGGGAGGGCCGGGAGCAGTTCTTC,CASGRRREGREQFF
TRBD1,-,TRBV7-2,TRBJ2-1,TGTGCCAGCAGCTCCACAGGGGGCTACGAGCAGTTCTTC,CASSSTGGYEQFF
TRBD1,medium-sized,TRBV11-2,TRBJ2-6,TGTGCCAGCAGCTCTAGACAGGGCCGACGGGGCTCTGGGGCCAACGTCCTGACTTTC,CASSSRQGRRGSGANVLTF
TRBD1,few,TRBV7-9,TRBJ2-5,TGTGCCAGCAGCTGGGAGTCGGACAGGGGGCAGACCCAGTACTTC,CASSWESDRGQTQYF
TRBD2,once,TRBV7-3,TRBJ2-3,TGTGCCAGCAGCTTAATGGCCCGTGGGCTAGCGGGCGCAGGTACGCTGTATTTT,CASSLMARGLAGAGTLYF
-,-,TRBV6-5,TRBJ2-7,TGTGCCAGCAGTTTCACTGTGAGCTACGAGCAGTACTTC,CASSFTVSYEQYF
-,few,TRBV7-3,TRBJ2-1,TGTGCCAGCAGCCGGGGTGGGGGCGGGAGCCAAGAGACCCAGTTCTTC,CASSRGGGGSQETQFF
TRBD2,-,TRBV12-3/TRBV12-4,TRBJ2-1,TGTGCCAGCAGTTCTTATGGGACTAGCGGTTACAATGAGCAGTTCTTC,CASSSYGTSGYNEQFF
-,few,TRBV7-2,TRBJ2-7,TGTGCCAGCAGCTTAGGGGGGCAGCGCCCTTACGAGCAGTACTTC,CASSLGGQRPYEQYF
TRBD1,many,TRBV24-1,TRBJ2-1,TGTGCCACCAGTGCAGGGGGCAACTACAATGAGCAGTTCTTC,CATSAGGNYNEQFF
-,-,TRBV11-3,TRBJ1-6,TGTGCCAGCAGCTTAGGGGGTAATTCACCCCTCCACTTT,CASSLGGNSPLHF
-,-,TRBV7-2,TRBJ2-7,TGTGCCAGCAGCCCATCCTGGAACGCGAACGAGCAGTACTTC,CASSPSWNANEQYF
-,many,TRBV7-8,TRBJ2-6,TGTGCCAGCAGCTTATCTGGGTTAGACTTCTCTGGGGCCAACGTCCTGACTTTC,CASSLSGLDFSGANVLTF
TRBD2,many,TRBV7-2,TRBJ2-7,TGTGCCAGCAGCCCACTGGGACTAGCGGGGGGGGCGAAAGTCTACGAGCAGTACTTC,CASSPLGLAGGAKVYEQYF
TRBD1,-,TRBV7-2,TRBJ2-3,TGTGCCAGCAGCTCGGACAGGGGCGCAGGGCAGTATTTT,CASSSDRGAGQYF
TRBD1,-,TRBV10-2,TRBJ2-5,TGCGCCAGCAGTGAGGGGGACAGGAGAGGGGAGACCCAGTACTTC,CASSEGDRRGETQYF